Below, 19 T cell receptor beta chains from the same sample are listed, as sequenced in a study of identifying expanded T cells in peripheral blood. Generated by immunoSEQ multiplex PCR, the TCRdb table keeps only in-frame clones and is missing some. This table has 50,000 to 75,000 clones, approximately 82% appearing once. Sequenced sample: blood. Receptors originate from a person aged 18 to 75 in good health.

The J gene is TRBJ2-3, the V gene TRBV7-6, with 9 bases identical to TRBD2. V lost 5 bases, J lost 4 bases, and 7 bases stayed unmatched. This CDR3 comprises 15 residues. Germline CDR1 reads SGHVS; CDR2 reads FNYEAQ. CDR3 nucleotides: TGTGCCAGCAGCCTAAGGGCGGGAGGGCCAGATACGCAGTATTTT. Residues: CASSLRAGGPDTQYF.

This chain uses TRBV6-5 with TRBJ2-7; unclear D gene. The germline V gene has CDR1 MNHEY and CDR2 SVGAGI. This CDR3 has 12 amino acids. V shed 4 bases and J shed 4 bases, with 8 bases lying between them. CDR3 amino acids: CASSSSTYEQYF. The DNA for the CDR3 is TGTGCCAGCAGTTCTAGTACTTACGAGCAGTACTTC.

The J gene is TRBJ2-3, the V gene TRBV4-1; unclear D gene. The CDR3 is 12 amino acids. V gave up 5 bases and J gave up 11 bases, with 14 bases separating them. Germline V gene data show CDR1 as MGHRA and CDR2 as YSYEKL. The CDR3 coding sequence is TGCGCCAGCAGCGAAAACCAGATAGAGCAGTATTTT. Encoded protein: CASSENQIEQYF.

The chain is built from TRBV13 and TRBJ2-7; D is possibly TRBD2 (6 bases). CDR1 is PRHDT and CDR2 is FYEKMQ in the germline V gene (reference sequence). This CDR3 region has 11 residues. V lost 5 bases, J lost 12 bases, and 14 bases lay in between. CDR3: CASSAGRSVYF. The CDR3 DNA reads as TGTGCCAGCAGCGCGGGACGGTCGGTGTACTTC.

This clone was detected a few times. This chain links TRBV11-2 with TRBJ2-1; TRBD2 might be the D (5 bases). The CDR3 length is 14 residues. V was shortened by 0 bases and J by 7 bases, with 10 bases between the two germline ends. Germline CDR1 SGHAT, CDR2 FQNNGV. The CDR3 region has the DNA TGTGCCAGCAGCTTAGATTACCGGGGAAATGAGCAGTTCTTC. Protein: CASSLDYRGNEQFF. The full variable domain, its missing parts supplied by reference TRBV11-2 and TRBJ2-1, is EAGVAQSPRYKIIEKRQSVAFWCNPISGHATLYWYQQILGQGPKLLIQFQNNGVVDDSQLPKDRFSAERLKGVDSTLKIQPAKLEDSAVYLCASSLDYRGNEQFFGPGTRLTVL.

This clone was seen just once. The V gene is TRBV9, the J gene TRBJ2-1; TRBD1 or TRBD2 may be the D gene (5 bases each). CDR3 length: 13 amino acids. Trimming took off 2 bases at V and 9 bases at J, with 12 bases between the two ends. The V gene's germline CDR1 is SGDLS and CDR2 YYNGEE. The CDR3 region is CASSVGKGSEQFF. CDR3 nucleotides: TGTGCCAGCAGCGTTGGGAAGGGGAGTGAGCAGTTCTTC.

The chain combines TRBV4-3 with TRBJ2-7, with D hard to call. The germline CDR1 and CDR2 sequences are LGHNA and YSLEER. CDR3 length equals 14 residues. V lost 0 bases, J lost 7 bases, and 13 bases lay in between. CDR3 in amino acids: CASSQEVGAKEQYF. CDR3 sequence (DNA): TGCGCCAGCAGCCAAGAAGTAGGAGCGAAGGAGCAGTACTTC.

This clone was detected once. This chain connects TRBV11-2 to TRBJ2-5; 9 bases are a match to TRBD1. The CDR3 sequence is 14 residues long. Germline CDR1 and CDR2: SGHAT and FQNNGV. Trimming at V came to 3 bases and at J to 5 bases, leaving 4 bases not matched to a gene. The DNA of the CDR3 is TGTGCCAGCAGCTTCGGGACAGGGATCGAGACCCAGTACTTC. Its protein product is CASSFGTGIETQYF.

This clone was observed a single time. V gene TRBV11-2 combines with J gene TRBJ2-7; 11 positions match TRBD2. The germline CDR1 and CDR2 sequences are SGHAT and FQNNGV. The CDR3 contains 15 residues. Trimming at V came to 5 bases and at J to 4 bases, leaving 7 bases not matched to a gene. The chain's CDR3 is CASSPEGTSGYEQYF. The CDR3 nucleotides read TGTGCCAGCAGCCCCGAGGGGACTAGCGGTTACGAGCAGTACTTC.

V is TRBV27 and J is TRBJ2-3; tentative D call: TRBD2 (7 bases). Germline V lookup: CDR1 MNHEY, CDR2 SMNVEV (reference sequence). Deletions cut 3 bases from V and 8 bases from J, with 21 bases between. The CDR3 covers 16 residues. The CDR3 region has the DNA TGTGCCAGCAGTTTGGGTCTGGGGGGGCCCTCCCGTACGCAGTATTTT. Amino acids: CASSLGLGGPSRTQYF.

The sample holds one count of this clone. The V gene is TRBV4-2, the J gene TRBJ2-3, with 10 bases fitting TRBD2. The CDR3 has 16 residues. After removal of 3 bases from V and 4 bases from J, the junction contained 7 bases not matched to a gene. Germline assignment: CDR1 LGHNA and CDR2 YNFKEQ. The CDR3 protein is CASSHAPTSGADTQYF. Here the CDR3 DNA reads TGTGCCAGCAGCCATGCACCAACTAGCGGGGCAGATACGCAGTATTTT.

CDR3 in amino acids: CASSPGLAGVETQYF. CDR3 nucleotide sequence: TGTGCCAGCAGCCCGGGACTAGCGGGGGTTGAGACCCAGTACTTC. V usage is TRBV7-7 and J usage is TRBJ2-5, with 14 bases aligning to TRBD2. Germline V CDR1 and CDR2: SSHAT, FNYEAQ (reference sequence). The trim removed 5 bases at V and 5 bases at J, leaving 4 bases unmatched. There are 15 residues in the CDR3.

The chain has TRBV11-3 and TRBJ2-5; 8 bases fit TRBD1. V was clipped by 7 bases and J by 1 base; unmatched bases: 2. The germline CDR1 and CDR2 sequences are SGHNT and YENEEA. CDR3 length equals 13 residues. The CDR3 region has the DNA TGTGCCAGCAACAGGGGGGTCCAAGAGACCCAGTACTTC. Translating gives CASNRGVQETQYF. Drawing the rest from reference TRBV11-3 and TRBJ2-5, the complete variable domain is EAGVVQSPRYKIIEKKQPVAFWCNPISGHNTLYWYLQNLGQGPELLIRYENEEAVDDSQLPKDRFSAERLKGVDSTLKIQPAELGDSAVYLCASNRGVQETQYFGPGTRLLVL.

The V call is TRBV9, the J call TRBJ2-5; 7 bases fit TRBD2. Trimming cost V 0 bases and J 10 bases; bases outside gene matches: 6. The CDR3 covers 13 residues. Per germline, CDR1 SGDLS and CDR2 YYNGEE. This CDR3 reads CASSVGGGKDQYF. CDR3 DNA: TGTGCCAGCAGCGTAGGGGGAGGGAAGGACCAGTACTTC.

This chain uses TRBV21-1 with TRBJ2-4; TRBD2 is the table's D call and was not checked against the DNA. TRBV21-1 counts as a pseudogene. CDR3 length equals 16 residues. The CDR3 spells CASSLKGGLAKNIQYF. Written as DNA, the CDR3 is TGTGCCAGCAGCCTGAAGGGCGGGCTAGCCAAAAACATTCAGTACTTC.

The chain carries TRBV27 and TRBJ2-1; D remains ambiguous. Trimming took 4 bases from V and 5 from J, leaving 24 bases between them. CDR1 is MNHEY, CDR2 SMNVEV, per germline (reference sequence). The CDR3 loop spans 18 amino acids. CDR3 amino acids: CASSYHGRPAAPDNEQFF. The DNA of the CDR3 is TGTGCCAGCAGTTACCACGGACGTCCCGCCGCACCGGACAATGAGCAGTTCTTC.

This clone was seen only once. This chain uses TRBV6-5 with TRBJ1-1; perhaps TRBD1 as D (6 bases). CDR3 length: 15 amino acids. Trimming removed 8 bases from V and 0 bases from J, with 16 bases in between. CDR1 MNHEY and CDR2 SVGAGI come from the germline V gene. Here the CDR3 DNA reads TGTGCCAGCGGGCAGGGGTTGTCCTTGAACACTGAAGCTTTCTTT. Translating it yields CASGQGLSLNTEAFF.

The chain links TRBV18 to TRBJ2-1; 7 nucleotides line up with TRBD2. Per germline, CDR1 KGHSH and CDR2 LQKENI. This CDR3 spans 16 amino acids. V lost 3 bases and J lost 7; bases outside the gene matches: 12. CDR3 nucleotide sequence: TGTGCCAGCTCACCCCAATCCAGCGGGGTTGGGAATGAGCAGTTCTTC. Residues: CASSPQSSGVGNEQFF.

J is TRBJ2-7 and V is TRBV13; D unclear. Trimming removed 5 bases at V and 0 bases at J, with 5 bases between. Germline V lookup: CDR1 PRHDT, CDR2 FYEKMQ (reference sequence). The length of the CDR3 is 12 residues. CDR3 amino acids: CASSGPSYEQYV. CDR3 bases: TGTGCCAGCAGCGGACCCTCCTACGAGCAGTACGTC.